One sample yielded the 30 T cell receptor beta chains listed below, sequenced in a study of graft-versus-host responses after intestinal transplantation. Clones were read by immunoSEQ multiplex PCR, and TCRdb kept only the in-frame ones, dropping some. The table shows approximately 39,000 clones, with approximately 94% occurring only once. These TCRs are of unknown antigen specificity. The sample was unstimulated CD4+ T cells sorted from spleen or lymph node cells, taken before transplant. All receptors derive from a human donor who was the organ donor for an intestinal transplant.

The chain joins TRBV19 to TRBJ2-7; D call uncertain. The CDR3 spans 13 residues. The germline V gene has CDR1 LNHDA and CDR2 SQIVND (reference sequence). V lost 8 bases to trimming and J lost 5 bases, with 16 bases between them. The CDR3 is CASRRTRKDEQYF. Here the CDR3 DNA reads TGTGCCAGTCGCCGCACGAGGAAGGACGAGCAGTACTTC.

V usage is TRBV5-1 and J usage is TRBJ2-5, with 10 bases matching TRBD1. Germline values: CDR1 SGHRS, CDR2 YFSETQ. The V segment lost 2 bases and the J segment 5 bases; nucleotides outside the gene matches: 6. The CDR3 totals 15 residues. The CDR3 DNA sequence: TGCGCCAGCAGCTTCGGGACAGGGGTTCCGGAGACCCAGTACTTC. Translation gives CASSFGTGVPETQYF.

Only one count was recorded for this clone. V and J are TRBV4-1 and TRBJ1-2, with D unresolved. Trimming cost V 1 base and J 2 bases, with 8 bases left between them. This CDR3 is built from 14 residues. Germline-derived CDR1 and CDR2 are MGHRA and YSYEKL. CDR3 sequence (DNA): TGCGCCAGCAGCCAAGTTGTCAGGAACTATGGCTACACCTTC. This translates into CASSQVVRNYGYTF.

The chain links TRBV4-1 to TRBJ2-7; D is unclear. This CDR3 has 16 amino acids. Per the germline V gene, CDR1 is MGHRA and CDR2 is YSYEKL. V was clipped by 0 bases and J by 0 bases, with 12 bases between them. The CDR3 nucleotides read TGCGCCAGCAGCCAAGAAAGAGGTAGAAGCTCCTACGAGCAGTACTTC. Its protein product is CASSQERGRSSYEQYF.

The CDR3 reads CASSPGQGYGYTF. The CDR3 bases are TGTGCCAGCAGCCCGGGACAGGGCTATGGCTACACCTTC. The V call is TRBV7-3, the J call TRBJ1-2; 9 nucleotides match TRBD1. Trimming cost V 5 bases and J 4 bases; bases outside gene matches: 2. CDR1 SGHTA and CDR2 FQGTGA come from the germline V gene. CDR3 length equals 13 residues.

V usage is TRBV15 and J usage is TRBJ1-6, with D possibly TRBD1 on 5 matching bases. Trimming removed 0 bases from V and 7 bases from J, with 10 bases in between. Germline V gene sequence: CDR1 LNHNV, CDR2 YYDKDF (reference sequence). This CDR3 contains 15 residues. The CDR3 DNA is TGTGCCACCAGCAGAGAGGCACAGGAGAATTCACCCCTCCACTTT. Translating it yields CATSREAQENSPLHF.

The V gene is TRBV7-9, the J gene TRBJ1-2; tentative D call: TRBD1 (6 bases). The CDR3 runs 14 residues. Trimming took off 0 bases at V and 4 bases at J, with 9 bases between the two ends. Germline V gene sequence: CDR1 SEHNR, CDR2 FQNEAQ (reference sequence). In DNA, the CDR3 is TGTGCCAGCAGCTTAGCGGGGGCCGGCTATGGCTACACCTTC. It yields the protein CASSLAGAGYGYTF. The entire variable domain, with the rest obtained from reference TRBV7-9 and TRBJ1-2, is as follows: DTGVSQNPRHKITKRGQNVTFRCDPISEHNRLYWYRQTLGQGPEFLTYFQNEAQLEKSRLLSDRFSAERPKGSFSTLEIQRTEQGDSAMYLCASSLAGAGYGYTFGSGTRLTVV.

V gene TRBV7-6 combines with J gene TRBJ2-5; 8 bases map to TRBD1. V lost 2 bases, J lost 5 bases, and 10 bases stayed unmatched. There are 16 residues in the CDR3. Germline CDR1 is SGHVS and CDR2 is FNYEAQ. The DNA of the CDR3 is TGTGCCAGCAGCTTACCCGGACAGGGCCTCCGGGAGACCCAGTACTTC. This sequence encodes CASSLPGQGLRETQYF.

The sample holds one count of this clone. The rearrangement joins TRBV11-3 to TRBJ2-5; D remains unclear. Germline loops: CDR1 SGHNT, CDR2 YENEEA. The CDR3 length is 13 residues. V lost 3 bases and J 1 base, leaving 6 bases between the germline ends. This chain's CDR3 is CASSFRFQETQYF. The CDR3 DNA reads TGTGCCAGCAGCTTTCGGTTCCAAGAGACCCAGTACTTC. Filled out from reference TRBV11-3 and TRBJ2-5, the complete variable domain reads EAGVVQSPRYKIIEKKQPVAFWCNPISGHNTLYWYLQNLGQGPELLIRYENEEAVDDSQLPKDRFSAERLKGVDSTLKIQPAELGDSAVYLCASSFRFQETQYFGPGTRLLVL.

This chain links TRBV4-2 with TRBJ1-1; D possibly corresponds to TRBD1 (6 bases). Trimming left V 4 bases short and J 10 bases short, with 16 bases between. CDR3 size: 13 residues. CDR1 is LGHNA and CDR2 is YNFKEQ in the germline V gene. DNA for the CDR3: TGTGCCAGCAGCCGCCGGGACACGGGGGTAGCTTTCTTT. This sequence encodes CASSRRDTGVAFF.

The genes are TRBV7-6 and TRBJ2-5; D may correspond to TRBD1 or TRBD2 (5 bases each). Deletions cut 3 bases from V and 4 bases from J, with 15 bases between. CDR1 is SGHVS, CDR2 FNYEAQ, per germline. This CDR3 has 15 amino acids. The CDR3 DNA sequence: TGTGCCAGCAGCTTGGGGGATGGGACGAGAGAGACCCAGTACTTC. It yields the protein CASSLGDGTRETQYF.

The chain has TRBV7-9 and TRBJ1-2; D is undetermined. The CDR3 is 13 residues long. Germline CDR1 is SEHNR and CDR2 is FQNEAQ (reference sequence). V was trimmed by 0 bases and J by 7 bases, leaving 9 bases between them. The CDR3 DNA reads TGTGCCAGCAGCTTAGCGTCCAGTTCTGGCTACACCTTC. Its protein is CASSLASSSGYTF.

Here the CDR3 DNA reads TGTGCCAGCAGTGCCCCGGGACAGGGGGCAGGGGAGCAGTACTTC. This sequence encodes CASSAPGQGAGEQYF. The chain is built from TRBV28 and TRBJ2-7; 12 bases are a match to TRBD1. This CDR3 region has 15 residues. The germline V gene has CDR1 MDHEN and CDR2 SYDVKM. V dropped 5 bases and J dropped 7; count of bases not matched to a gene: 9.

The V gene is TRBV7-8, the J gene TRBJ2-4; D is undetermined. Germline lookup yields CDR1 SGHVS and CDR2 FQNEAQ. Trimming shortened V by 5 bases and J by 6 bases, and 11 bases separated the two germline ends. This CDR3 has 13 residues. The CDR3 sequence is CASSADSSNIQYF. CDR3 DNA sequence: TGTGCCAGCAGCGCAGACTCATCAAACATTCAGTACTTC.

The chain has TRBV7-9 and TRBJ1-4; D uncertain. V shed 4 bases and J shed 0 bases, with 9 bases lying between them. CDR3 length: 15 residues. Per the germline V gene, CDR1 is SEHNR and CDR2 is FQNEAQ (reference sequence). CDR3 nucleotides: TGTGCCAGCAGCTCTCTGACCGCAACTAATGAAAAACTGTTTTTT. Protein sequence: CASSSLTATNEKLFF.

The rearrangement joins TRBV30 to TRBJ2-7; D possibly corresponds to TRBD1 (6 bases). The CDR3 extends over 15 amino acids. The V gene's germline CDR1 is GTSNPN and CDR2 SVGIG (reference sequence). V was shortened by 1 base and J by 3 bases, with 16 bases between the two germline ends. The CDR3 coding sequence is TGTGCCTGGAGTGGAAGGGGCAGGGGCTTCTACGAGCAGTACTTC. Encoded protein: CAWSGRGRGFYEQYF.

This clone was counted only a few times. This chain uses TRBV19 with TRBJ1-2; 7 bases fit TRBD1. The V segment lost 4 bases and the J segment 1 base; nucleotides outside the gene matches: 9. The CDR3 runs to 16 residues. Germline V gives CDR1 LNHDA, CDR2 SQIVND (reference sequence). CDR3 nucleotide sequence: TGTGCCAGTAGTACAAGACAGGGCACAGGTAACTATGGCTACACCTTC. It specifies CASSTRQGTGNYGYTF.

Notes on this clone: Compared with germline, one end of the junction differs, possibly owing to a read error. This rearrangement joins TRBV5-1 to TRBJ2-3; TRBD1 is a possible D gene (7 bases). The CDR3 runs to 14 residues. CDR1 and CDR2 from the germline V gene are SGHRS and YFSETQ. The chain's CDR3 is CASSFQGGTDTQYF. As DNA, the CDR3 is TGCGCCAGCAGCTTCCAGGGGGGCACGGATACGCAGTATTTT.

J is TRBJ2-3 and V is TRBV10-3; TRBD1 aligns across 9 bases. Trimming at V came to 4 bases and at J to 2 bases, leaving 4 bases not matched to a gene. CDR3 length: 15 amino acids. Germline V CDR1 and CDR2: ENHRY, SYGVKD. In DNA, the CDR3 is TGTGCCATCAGTGGCGGGACAGGGCTCACAGATACGCAGTATTTT. Translating gives CAISGGTGLTDTQYF.

J is TRBJ2-3 and V is TRBV7-3, with 12 nucleotides matching TRBD2. The CDR3 runs 14 residues. Trimming at V came to 2 bases and at J to 6 bases, leaving 0 bases not matched to a gene. Germline V gene lookup returns CDR1 SGHTA and CDR2 FQGTGA. DNA for the CDR3: TGTGCCAGCAGCTTAGGACTAGCGGGGGATACGCAGTATTTT. It is translated as CASSLGLAGDTQYF.

The CDR3 DNA reads TGCGCCAGCAGCCACGTCAAGGACAGCCTCACCTTC. Amino acid sequence: CASSHVKDSLTF. This chain connects TRBV4-1 to TRBJ1-2, with a weak D call TRBD1 (6 bases). The length of the CDR3 is 12 residues. Deletions cut 3 bases from V and 13 bases from J, with 15 bases between. The germline CDR1 and CDR2 sequences are MGHRA and YSYEKL.

The genes are TRBV9 and TRBJ2-2; D is possibly TRBD1 (5 bases). This CDR3 is 16 amino acids long. V lost 3 bases, J lost 3 bases, and 15 bases lay in between. CDR1 SGDLS and CDR2 YYNGEE come from the germline V gene. The CDR3 nucleotides read TGTGCCAGCAGCGCCCGGGTCAGGGTGGACACCGGGGAGCTGTTTTTT. It encodes CASSARVRVDTGELFF.

The rearrangement links TRBV14 to TRBJ2-7; D unresolved. V dropped 1 base and J dropped 7 bases, with 14 bases sitting between them. The CDR3 spans 14 residues. Germline assignment: CDR1 SGHDN and CDR2 FVKESK. CDR3 nucleotide sequence: TGTGCCAGCAGCCAAGGTTATGAGAATCTGGAGCAGTACTTC. Translated: CASSQGYENLEQYF.

This chain joins TRBV4-1 and TRBJ1-2, with 11 bases that match TRBD1. V lost 7 bases, J lost 3 bases, and 7 bases stayed unmatched. Looked up from germline, CDR1 is MGHRA and CDR2 is YSYEKL. The CDR3 is 15 residues long. CDR3 in amino acids: CASKDGGQGDYGYTF. Here the CDR3 DNA reads TGCGCCAGCAAGGACGGGGGACAGGGGGACTATGGCTACACCTTC.

The J gene is TRBJ1-2, the V gene TRBV25-1, with a tentative D call TRBD1 (5 bases). The CDR3 spans 12 residues. V gave up 3 bases and J gave up 7 bases, with 9 bases separating them. The germline V gene has CDR1 MGHDK and CDR2 SYGVNS. CDR3 protein: CASSDSGLGYTF. The CDR3 DNA follows: TGTGCCAGCAGTGATTCAGGGCTTGGCTACACCTTC.

The chain is built from TRBV6-5 and TRBJ2-7; 9 bases align to TRBD1. The CDR3 length is 15 residues. V lost 5 bases, J lost 2 bases, and 7 bases stayed unmatched. Germline CDR1 MNHEY, CDR2 SVGAGI. The CDR3 DNA sequence: TGTGCCAGCAGTACCTCCGGGACAGGGCCCTACGAGCAGTACTTC. Translated, it gives CASSTSGTGPYEQYF.

This chain joins TRBV7-2 and TRBJ1-1, with D maybe TRBD1 (5 bases). The germline CDR1 and CDR2 sequences are SGHTA and FQGNSA. The V and J ends lost 5 bases and 1 base respectively, with 11 bases between them. This CDR3 has 14 amino acids. CDR3 coding DNA: TGTGCCAGCAGCCTAGAGCAGGGGAACACTGAAGCTTTCTTT. It is translated as CASSLEQGNTEAFF.

A single count supports this clone. The V and J genes are TRBV4-2 and TRBJ1-2; 8 bases fit TRBD1. The CDR3 sequence is 17 residues long. From germline, CDR1 is LGHNA and CDR2 YNFKEQ. Losses at the gene ends were 1 base for V and 4 bases for J; bases not matched to a gene: 11. For the CDR3, the DNA is TGTGCCAGCAGCCAAGTGGGACAGGATATGGAGGGCTATGGCTACACCTTC. The encoded protein is CASSQVGQDMEGYGYTF.

The chain carries TRBV4-3 and TRBJ2-1; 7 nucleotides align to TRBD2. The CDR3 is made up of 18 amino acids. After removal of 0 bases from V and 2 bases from J, the junction contained 10 bases not matched to a gene. Germline V gives CDR1 LGHNA, CDR2 YSLEER. The CDR3 sequence is CASSQDRPSGTTYNEQFF. The CDR3 nucleotides are TGCGCCAGCAGCCAAGATCGGCCTAGCGGAACCACCTACAATGAGCAGTTCTTC.

The chain combines TRBV6-5 with TRBJ2-7; 8 nucleotides line up with TRBD1. The CDR3 extends over 12 amino acids. V lost 6 bases to trimming and J lost 2 bases; unmatched junction nucleotides: 0. CDR1 is MNHEY and CDR2 is SVGAGI in the germline V gene. The CDR3 bases are TGTGCCAGCAGACAGGGGGCCTACGAGCAGTACTTC. Amino acids: CASRQGAYEQYF.